This T cell receptor (beta chain) derives from a study of regulatory T cells in long-lasting Graves disease. Time point meaning: newly diagnosed GD, antithyroid drugs for less than 3 months. From RNA extracted from PBMCs, the TCR library was made. In this sample, this clonotype turned up a few times. HTBI primers from iRepertoire and Arm-PCR of CDR3 regions yielded the TCR beta libraries. TCRdb itself ran the multiplex PCR reads through MiXCR, one entry per CDR3 protein. The data hold about 320,000 distinct CDR3 sequences, with approximately 20% observed a single time. Germline assignment: CDR1 SGHRS and CDR2 YFSETQ. The CDR3 covers 16 residues. V dropped 0 bases and J dropped 0 bases, with 11 bases sitting between them.

The rearrangement uses TRBV5-1 and TRBJ2-3; D assignment may be TRBD1 or TRBD2 (6 bases each). The sample was peripheral blood mononuclear cells (PBMCs), taken at new diagnosis, from a patient treated with antithyroid drugs. This TCR was sampled from a female donor with Graves disease. The CDR3 region is CASSLEGGWSTDTQYF. The CDR3 nucleotides are TGCGCCAGCAGCTTGGAGGGGGGCTGGAGCACAGATACGCAGTATTTT.